This T cell receptor beta chain was retrieved from a study of shared clonotypes between healthy human individuals (dated by TCRdb to the early 2020s). Notes on the research overall: Two women and a few men aged 18 to 49 years were included in the cohort. For each donor, three plates each were used for CD4 naive and CD4 memory, two plates were used for CD8 naive, and one plate was used for CD8 memory. The study deeply sequenced blood TCR repertoires of about 5 healthy adults to estimate repertoire size and the extent of clonotype sharing between individuals. To increase sequencing depth and limit assay-specific biases, different laboratories used diverse techniques to prepare libraries and sequence TCR repertoires. Each donor's leukapheresis produced roughly between roughly 0.85 and 9.5 billion PBMCs. The study at large found these results: Sampling was restricted to blood, and TCR repertoires in tissues likely differ from the TCR repertoires found in blood. Larger estimated clonotype richness was generally found for naive subsets than for memory subsets. Clonotypes shared by all four sorted-subset donors showed higher generation probabilities than non-shared clonotypes. Sharing across a handful of donors was observed for 4.5% to 6.5% of naive CD4, about 4% of naive CD8, 2% to 2.5% of memory CD4, and roughly 0.4% of memory CD8 clonotypes. Because the study included only a small number of donors, the genetic and exposure-history diversity represented was limited. Incomplete sequencing was indicated by rarefaction of sorted-subset datasets, despite the large sequencing depth. Based on pairwise subsampling, the degree of clonotype sharing among donors was expected to be affected by sequencing depth.

TCR CDR3 regions were amplified from genomic DNA by multiplex PCR using the deep immunoSEQ assay. For each cell subset, the extracted genomic DNA was distributed evenly across all wells of several immunoSEQ 96-well plates, and each plate served as one replicate. For sorted subsets, about 220 ng of genomic DNA, equivalent to tens of thousands of T cell genomes, went into each replicate PCR. The purified libraries were quantified using a Qubit 3.0 fluorometer, sized with a Bioanalyzer 2100, and then quantified again using the KAPA Library Quantification kit. Every immunoSEQ 96-well plate was sequenced on a separate single-read 150-cycle Illumina NextSeq 550 flow cell. The original methods were these. Because the immunoSEQ output held only junctional sequences and lacked quality scores, the filtering could not match the filtering applied to full-length reads. To assign V/J genes and CDR3, sequences were annotated against IMGT germline references using PyIR, a Python wrapper for IgBLAST v1.9. Reads were filtered out if the reads had weak V/J assignments (E-value above 1e-6), no CDR3, stop codons, out-of-frame junctions, or ambiguous translated residues. V3J clonotypes were defined by identical inferred V gene, J gene, and CDR3 amino acid sequence. Percentage overlap between repertoires was computed as shared unique clonotypes divided by the size of the smaller repertoire. Richness of each repertoire was evaluated using RTK rarefaction, the Chao1 estimator, and Recon v2.1 estimates of unobserved clonotypes. For all TCRbeta clonotypes obtained by the gDNA method from four donors, generation probabilities were computed with OLGA. This is the immuneACCESS table as TCRdb keeps it, with only in-frame sequences that have V and J called. A part of the clones is gone; compared with another copy, unresolved V genes explain less than half, and the rest is unexplained. From that table come the V and J calls and clone size; the DNA was used to work out D and trimming. The sample table holds around 2,000,000 clones, of which 95% were seen once. 0.1% to 0.15% of the sample belongs to the ten largest clones.

V drops 6 bases and J drops 3 bases, leaving 18 bases in between. Measured from the cysteine to the phenylalanine, the CDR3 is 15 residues long. Only the CDR3 DNA is retained, 45 bases long and in frame from the first base. CDR1 SNHLY and CDR2 FYNNEI are derived from the germline V gene. With respect to this clone: Its antigen target is currently unknown. No much larger clonotype is one base removed from it; base qualities were not supplied.

The donors were healthy, HIV-negative adults who had no recently reported acute infections or vaccinations. Every donor was a Caucasian adult living in Nashville, Tennessee, USA. CD4+ T cells were enriched by magnetic negative selection; naive cells were then positively selected on CD45RA, and the negative fraction formed the memory subset. After blood collection by leukapheresis, PBMCs were isolated using Ficoll-Histopaque density gradient centrifugation and then cryopreserved in the vapor phase of liquid nitrogen. Purity and quantity of every magnetically sorted T cell population were checked by analytical flow cytometry. Genomic DNA was isolated from each sorted fraction and quantified by UV absorbance on a Nanodrop 2000c.

Here the chain combines TRBV2 and TRBJ2-7, and perhaps TRBD2 as D gene, on 5 matching bases. This TCR was sampled from a man between 18 and 35 years old in good health. The sequenced material came from naive CD4+ T cells sorted from blood. The sample's cell subset or site label is to be understood as: CD45RA+ positively selected. The CDR3 here reads CASREAGVPNYEQYF. Here is the DNA: TGTGCCAGCAGGGAGGCCGGGGTCCCCAACTACGAGCAGTACTTC.